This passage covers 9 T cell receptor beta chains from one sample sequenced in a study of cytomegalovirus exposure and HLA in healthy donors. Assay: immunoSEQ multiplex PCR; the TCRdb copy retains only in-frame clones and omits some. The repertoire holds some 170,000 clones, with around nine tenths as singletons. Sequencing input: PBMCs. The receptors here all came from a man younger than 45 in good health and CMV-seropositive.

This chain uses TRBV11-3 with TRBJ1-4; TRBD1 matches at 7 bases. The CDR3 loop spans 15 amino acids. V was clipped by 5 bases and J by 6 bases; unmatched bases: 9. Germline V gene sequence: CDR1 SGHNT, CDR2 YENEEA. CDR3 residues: CASSPRQGGDEKLFF. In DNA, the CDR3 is TGTGCCAGCAGCCCGAGACAGGGCGGCGATGAAAAACTGTTTTTT.

The CDR3 DNA reads TGTGCCAGCAGCGACTTAGCGGGAGGGGTCCCGTACAATGAGCAGTTCTTC. Residues: CASSDLAGGVPYNEQFF. V is TRBV11-2 and J is TRBJ2-1, with 11 bases lining up with TRBD2. The germline V gene encodes CDR1 SGHAT and CDR2 FQNNGV. The CDR3 extends over 17 amino acids. The V and J ends lost 5 bases and 4 bases, in that order; junction bases with no gene match: 10.

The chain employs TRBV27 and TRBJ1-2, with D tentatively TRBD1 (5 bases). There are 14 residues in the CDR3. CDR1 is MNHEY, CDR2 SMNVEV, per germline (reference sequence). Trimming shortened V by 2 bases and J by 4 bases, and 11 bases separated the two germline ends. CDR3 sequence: CASSLKGLSYGYTF. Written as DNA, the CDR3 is TGTGCCAGCAGTTTAAAGGGGCTTAGCTATGGCTACACCTTC.

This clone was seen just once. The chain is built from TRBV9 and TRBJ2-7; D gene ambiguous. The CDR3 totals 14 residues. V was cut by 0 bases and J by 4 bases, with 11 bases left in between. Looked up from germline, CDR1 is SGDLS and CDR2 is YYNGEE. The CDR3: CASSVADRGYEQYF. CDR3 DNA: TGTGCCAGCAGCGTAGCTGATCGTGGATACGAGCAGTACTTC.

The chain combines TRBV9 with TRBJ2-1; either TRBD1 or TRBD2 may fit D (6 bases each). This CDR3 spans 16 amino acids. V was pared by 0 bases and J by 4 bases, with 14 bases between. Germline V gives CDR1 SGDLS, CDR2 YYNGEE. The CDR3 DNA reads TGTGCCAGCAGCGTAGGTCCGGGGGCCGCGTACAATGAGCAGTTCTTC. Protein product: CASSVGPGAAYNEQFF.

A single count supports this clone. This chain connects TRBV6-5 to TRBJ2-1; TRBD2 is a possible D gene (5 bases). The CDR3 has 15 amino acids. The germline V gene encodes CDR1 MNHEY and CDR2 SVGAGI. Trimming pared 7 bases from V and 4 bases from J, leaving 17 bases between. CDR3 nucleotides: TGTGCCAGCAATACCCTCCGGGGAGCTTACAATGAGCAGTTCTTC. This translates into CASNTLRGAYNEQFF.

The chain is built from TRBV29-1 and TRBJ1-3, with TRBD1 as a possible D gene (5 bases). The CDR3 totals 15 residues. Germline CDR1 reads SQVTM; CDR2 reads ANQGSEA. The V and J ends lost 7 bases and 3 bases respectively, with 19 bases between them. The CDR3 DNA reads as TGCAGCGCCGAAGAAGTCAGGGCGGATGGAAACACCATATATTTT. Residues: CSAEEVRADGNTIYF.

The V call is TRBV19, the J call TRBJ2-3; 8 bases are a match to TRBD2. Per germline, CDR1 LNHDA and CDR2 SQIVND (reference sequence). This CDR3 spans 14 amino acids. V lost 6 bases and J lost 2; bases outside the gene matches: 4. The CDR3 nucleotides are TGTGCCAGTAGCGGTAGCGGGGCCACAGATACGCAGTATTTT. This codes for CASSGSGATDTQYF.

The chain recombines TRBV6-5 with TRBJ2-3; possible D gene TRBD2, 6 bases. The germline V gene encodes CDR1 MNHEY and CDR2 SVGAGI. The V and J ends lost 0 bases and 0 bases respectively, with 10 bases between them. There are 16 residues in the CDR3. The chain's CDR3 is CASSYSGGVSTDTQYF. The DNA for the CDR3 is TGTGCCAGCAGTTACTCGGGGGGAGTTAGCACAGATACGCAGTATTTT.